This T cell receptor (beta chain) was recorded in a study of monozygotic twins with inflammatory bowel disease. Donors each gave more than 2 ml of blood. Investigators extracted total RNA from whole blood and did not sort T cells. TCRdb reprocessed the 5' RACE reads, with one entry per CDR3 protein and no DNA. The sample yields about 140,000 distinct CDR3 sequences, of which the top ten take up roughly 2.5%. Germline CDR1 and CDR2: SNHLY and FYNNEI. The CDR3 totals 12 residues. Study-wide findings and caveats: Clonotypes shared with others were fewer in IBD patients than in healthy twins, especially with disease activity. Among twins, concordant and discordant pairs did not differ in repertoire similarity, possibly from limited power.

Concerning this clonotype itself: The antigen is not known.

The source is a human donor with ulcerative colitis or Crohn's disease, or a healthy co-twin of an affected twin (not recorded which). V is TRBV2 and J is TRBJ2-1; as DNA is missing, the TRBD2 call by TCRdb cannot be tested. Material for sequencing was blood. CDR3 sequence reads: CASRLAGNEQFF. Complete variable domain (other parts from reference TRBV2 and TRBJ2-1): EPEVTQTPSHQVTQMGQEVILRCVPISNHLYFYWYRQILGQKVEFLVSFYNNEISEKSEIFDDQFSVERPDGSNFTLKIRSTKLEDSAMYFCASRLAGNEQFFGPGTRLTVL.